Here is one T cell receptor beta chain with its context. The germline gives CDR1 SEHNR, CDR2 FQNEAQ (reference sequence). Trimming left V 1 base short and J 2 bases short, with 9 bases between. This CDR3 spans 15 amino acids. The sample originates from a study of cytomegalovirus exposure and HLA in healthy donors. It was with 60 Vbeta and 13 Jbeta primers that the PCR ran. Repertoires were generated with immunoSEQ multiplex PCR, while TCRdb's copy carries only in-frame clones and drops some. The data hold about 73,000 clones, with around two thirds observed a single time. This TCR derives from a woman in her forties or fifties in good health and CMV-seropositive. The chain recombines TRBV7-9 with TRBJ1-5, with a tentative D call TRBD1 (5 bases). The source material was PBMCs. CDR3 DNA sequence: TGTGCCAGCAGCTTAGGGGGCTTTGGCAATCAGCCCCAGCATTTT. As protein: CASSLGGFGNQPQHF.